One T cell receptor beta chain is described in this entry. This sample was included in a study of identical twins. TCRdb processed the 5' RACE reads anew with MiXCR; each CDR3 protein has one entry. The table shows a few hundred thousand distinct CDR3 sequences, with around 24% occurring only once. The CDR3 loop spans 13 amino acids. V gave up 1 base and J gave up 2 bases, with 6 bases separating them. CDR1 and CDR2 from the germline V gene are GTSNPN and SVGIG (reference sequence). These records were also assigned to another study, of T cells expressing NK-cell markers.

The source material was CD4+ T cells sorted from blood. The chain recombines TRBV30 with TRBJ2-1, with D possibly being TRBD1 or TRBD2 (5 bases each). This clonotype was obtained from a woman between 18 and 29 years old in good health. The CDR3 loop reads CAWSGDAYNEQFF. CDR3 in DNA: TGTGCCTGGAGTGGGGACGCCTACAATGAGCAGTTCTTC.